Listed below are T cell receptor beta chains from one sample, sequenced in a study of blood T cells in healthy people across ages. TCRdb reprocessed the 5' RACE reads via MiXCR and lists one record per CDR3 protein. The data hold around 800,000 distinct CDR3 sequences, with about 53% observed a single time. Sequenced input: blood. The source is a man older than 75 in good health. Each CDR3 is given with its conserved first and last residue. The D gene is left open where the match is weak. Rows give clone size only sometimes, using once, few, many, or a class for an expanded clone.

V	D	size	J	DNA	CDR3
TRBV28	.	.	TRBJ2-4	TGTGCCAGCAGGGGGTCTATGGGAGAGCAGTACTTC	CASRGSMGEQYF
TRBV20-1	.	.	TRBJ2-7	TGCAGTGCCACGACTGCCGGGACATACTCCTACGAGCAGTACTTC	CSATTAGTYSYEQYF
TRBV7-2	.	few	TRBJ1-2	TGTGCCAGCAGCCACTCAGAGACCCGGCTTTATGGCTACACCTTC	CASSHSETRLYGYTF
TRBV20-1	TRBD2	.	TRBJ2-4	TGCAGTGCCAAGGGACTAGCGGTGGGGGAAAACATTCAGTACTTC	CSAKGLAVGENIQYF
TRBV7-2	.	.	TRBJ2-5	TGTGCCAGCAGCCGCCCGGACAGCTTTCGAGAGACCCAGTACTTC	CASSRPDSFRETQYF
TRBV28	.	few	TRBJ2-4	TGTGCCAGCAGTTTACAGGGGGGATTAGCCAAAAACATTCAGTACTTC	CASSLQGGLAKNIQYF
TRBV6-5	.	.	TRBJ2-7	TGTGCCAGCAGTTACTTCCTAGCTGGCGAGCAGTACTTC	CASSYFLAGEQYF
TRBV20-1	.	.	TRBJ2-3	TGCAGTCCAGGTAGCGGCACAGATACGCAGTATTTT	CSPGSGTDTQYF
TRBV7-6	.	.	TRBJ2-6	TGTGCCAGCAGCGGGGAGGTTAGGGCCAACGTCCTGACTTTC	CASSGEVRANVLTF
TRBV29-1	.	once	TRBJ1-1	TGCAGCGTTGGGGGCTCTTTGAACACTGAAGCTTTCTTT	CSVGGSLNTEAFF
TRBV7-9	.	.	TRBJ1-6	TGTGCCAGCAGCTTGGGGGGGGGACTTAATTCACCCCTCCACTTT	CASSLGGGLNSPLHF
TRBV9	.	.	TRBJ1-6	TGTGCCAGCAGCGGAGGGGGTAATTCACCCCTCCACTTT	CASSGGGNSPLHF
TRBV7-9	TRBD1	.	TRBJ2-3	TGTGCCAGCAGCTTAGATTCATGGGGACAGGGGCACAGAGACGCGTATTTT	CASSLDSWGQGHRDAYF
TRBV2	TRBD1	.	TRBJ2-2	TGTGCCAGCAGTGAACAGGGGGCTGAAACCGGGGAGCTGTTTTTT	CASSEQGAETGELFF
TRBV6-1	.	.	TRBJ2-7	TGTGCCAGCAGTGAAAACCCACTTGGCGAGCAGTACTTC	CASSENPLGEQYF
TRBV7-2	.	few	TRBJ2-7	TGTGCCAGCAGCTTAGCGGGAGTGGCCGCCTACGAGCAGTACTTC	CASSLAGVAAYEQYF
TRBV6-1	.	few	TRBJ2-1	TGTGCCAGCAGTAGTAGGTTGGACAATGAGCAGTTTTTC	CASSSRLDNEQFF
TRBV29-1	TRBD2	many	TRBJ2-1	TGCAGCGTTGCCGCCTCTAGCGGGAGCTCCTACAATGAGCAGTTCTTC	CSVAASSGSSYNEQFF
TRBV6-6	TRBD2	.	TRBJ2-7	TGTGCCAGCAGTTACGGGGCGGGAGTATACGAGCAGTACTTC	CASSYGAGVYEQYF
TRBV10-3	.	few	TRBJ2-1	TGTGCCATCAGTGAGTCTAGCGGAGCTTACAATGAGCAGTTCTTC	CAISESSGAYNEQFF
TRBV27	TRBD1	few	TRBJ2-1	TGTGCCAGCAGTTTTAGGACAGGGAACAATGAGCAGTTCTTC	CASSFRTGNNEQFF
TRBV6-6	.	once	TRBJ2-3	TGCGCCAGCAGTTACTCTGGTTGCGGGAACGCAGATACGCAGTATTTT	CASSYSGCGNADTQYF
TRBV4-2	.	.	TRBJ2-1	TGTGCCAGCAGCCAAGATAGGGCTAGGGACGATCCCAACAATGAGCAGTTCTTC	CASSQDRARDDPNNEQFF
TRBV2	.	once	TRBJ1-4	TGTGCCAGCACCCGACAATTTAATGAAAAACTGTTTTTT	CASTRQFNEKLFF
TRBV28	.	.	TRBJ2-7	TGTGCCAGCAGTTTACCAGGGAACCTCTACGAGCAGTACTTC	CASSLPGNLYEQYF
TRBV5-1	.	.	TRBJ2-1	TGCGCCAGCAGCTTGGGGTCCTTCGACAATGAGCAGTTCTTC	CASSLGSFDNEQFF